Below are 28 T cell receptor beta chains sequenced from a single sample in a study of T cell repertoires in cytomegalovirus infection. These receptors have no identified antigens. TCRdb re-derived calls from the reads in MiXCR, one entry per CDR3 protein. The sample has about 740,000 distinct CDR3 sequences, roughly 33% seen once; the top ten hold approximately 18%. The sample here was cultured PBMCs, taken from culture after CMV antigen stimulation. The receptors were sampled from a human donor in good health (CMV status not recorded). Some clones in this sample may be carry-over from other donors' samples.

This chain uses TRBV24-1 with TRBJ1-2; D remains unclear. Germline loops: CDR1 KGHDR, CDR2 SFDVKD. V dropped 5 bases and J dropped 4 bases, with 19 bases sitting between them. The CDR3 loop spans 16 amino acids. The CDR3 region is CATSVPTPGVGYGYTF. For the CDR3, the DNA is TGTGCCACCAGTGTCCCCACGCCCGGGGTGGGCTATGGCTACACCTTC.

The chain recombines TRBV18 with TRBJ1-2; maybe TRBD1 (5 bases). CDR1 and CDR2 (germline): KGHSH, LQKENI. V was shortened by 0 bases and J by 7 bases, with 9 bases between the two germline ends. This CDR3 spans 13 amino acids. CDR3 loop: CASSPPGESGYTF. CDR3 in DNA: TGTGCCAGCTCACCACCGGGGGAGAGTGGCTACACCTTC.

The chain recombines TRBV7-9 with TRBJ1-1; D gene unclear. CDR3 size: 13 residues. Germline lookup yields CDR1 SEHNR and CDR2 FQNEAQ (reference sequence). Deletions cut 1 base from V and 5 bases from J, with 8 bases between. The CDR3 sequence is CASSLEYLTEAFF. DNA of the CDR3: TGTGCCAGCAGCTTAGAGTATCTTACTGAAGCTTTCTTT.

The rearrangement links TRBV12-3 or TRBV12-4 to TRBJ2-1; a weak D match, TRBD1 (6 bases). The V and J ends lost 6 bases and 3 bases respectively, with 18 bases between them. The CDR3 sequence is 16 residues long. CDR3 amino acids: CASSPQGPYYYNEQFF. The DNA for the CDR3 is TGTGCCAGCAGCCCACAGGGTCCTTACTACTACAATGAGCAGTTCTTC.

The chain has TRBV27 and TRBJ2-1; D gene unclear. The ends were cut back, 0 bases at V and 4 bases at J, with 10 bases in the middle. The CDR3 is 15 amino acids. Per germline, CDR1 MNHEY and CDR2 SMNVEV (reference sequence). Here the CDR3 reads CASSLSFFPYNEQFF. CDR3 sequence (DNA): TGTGCCAGCAGTTTATCGTTCTTCCCTTACAATGAGCAGTTCTTC.

The chain is built from TRBV7-2 and TRBJ1-1; possible D gene TRBD1, 5 bases. Germline V gene lookup returns CDR1 SGHTA and CDR2 FQGNSA. This CDR3 spans 15 amino acids. The ends were cut back, 5 bases at V and 6 bases at J, with 19 bases in the middle. The CDR3: CASSLRLEWGAEAFF. As DNA, the CDR3 is TGTGCCAGCAGCCTCAGACTCGAATGGGGCGCTGAAGCTTTCTTT.

This clonotype was detected only a few times. The V gene is TRBV12-3 or TRBV12-4, the J gene TRBJ2-5; D is possibly TRBD2 (5 bases). The CDR3 covers 14 residues. V lost 7 bases, J lost 5 bases, and 17 bases lay in between. The CDR3 loop is CASTTVGGGETQYF. CDR3 nucleotide sequence: TGTGCCAGCACTACTGTAGGCGGCGGGGAGACCCAGTACTTC.

V gene TRBV20-1 combines with J gene TRBJ1-4; D remains unclear. Trimming pared 3 bases from V and 2 bases from J, leaving 4 bases between. Germline V gives CDR1 DFQATT, CDR2 SNEGSKA (reference sequence). The CDR3 totals 12 residues. The chain's CDR3 is CSARGTNEKLFF. As DNA, the CDR3 is TGCAGTGCTAGGGGTACTAATGAAAAACTGTTTTTT.

The chain uses TRBV6-1 and TRBJ2-7, with D uncertain. With 0 bases removed from V and 6 bases from J, the gap between germline ends came to 9 bases. Germline-derived CDR1 and CDR2 are MNHNS and SASEGT. The CDR3 has 13 amino acids. The CDR3 coding sequence is TGTGCCAGCAGTGAAGCGCAAAGCTTCGAGCAGTACTTC. As protein: CASSEAQSFEQYF.

The table lists this clonotype with a few counts. This chain uses TRBV12-3 or TRBV12-4 with TRBJ2-4; the D is unclear. The CDR3 runs 18 residues. The germline V and J ends were trimmed by 6 bases and 0 bases, with 21 bases remaining between them. For the CDR3, the DNA is TGTGCCAGCAGAACTTCCTCGGGTCTGTTTGAAGCCAAAAACATTCAGTACTTC. Encoded protein: CASRTSSGLFEAKNIQYF.

The V gene is TRBV7-9, the J gene TRBJ1-1; 9 nucleotides agree with TRBD1. Germline values: CDR1 SEHNR, CDR2 FQNEAQ (reference sequence). There are 15 residues in the CDR3. V shed 4 bases and J 4 bases; nucleotides not matched to a gene: 7. The CDR3: CASSSEGQGLTEAFF. CDR3 bases: TGTGCCAGCAGCTCCGAGGGACAGGGTCTCACTGAAGCTTTCTTT.

The CDR3 nucleotides are TGTGCCAGCAGCCAGTCCCGCTCCTACAATGAGCAGTTCTTC. It yields the protein CASSQSRSYNEQFF. The V and J genes are TRBV3-1 and TRBJ2-1; D is uncertain. V was cut by 3 bases and J by 0 bases, with 6 bases left in between. Germline V CDR1 and CDR2: LGHDT, YNNKEL (reference sequence). This CDR3 contains 14 residues.

This clonotype showed up just a few times. The gene calls are TRBV7-8 and TRBJ2-5; 16 nucleotides line up with TRBD2. This CDR3 is 17 amino acids long. V was pared by 3 bases and J by 4 bases, with 5 bases of the junction left unmatched. Per germline, CDR1 SGHVS and CDR2 FQNEAQ. CDR3 amino acids: CASSFLGLAGGGETQYF. In DNA form, the CDR3 reads TGTGCCAGCAGCTTCTTGGGACTAGCGGGGGGGGGAGAGACCCAGTACTTC. The full variable domain, with the rest looked up from reference TRBV7-8 and TRBJ2-5, is GAGVSQSPRYKVAKRGQDVALRCDPISGHVSLFWYQQALGQGPEFLTYFQNEAQLDKSGLPSDRFFAERPEGSVSTLKIQRTQQEDSAVYLCASSFLGLAGGGETQYFGPGTRLLVL.

This clonotype was seen a handful of times. The chain joins TRBV7-8 to TRBJ2-1; 9 bases fit TRBD2. V lost 2 bases to trimming and J lost 9 bases; unmatched junction nucleotides: 14. Germline V lookup: CDR1 SGHVS, CDR2 FQNEAQ. This CDR3 is 17 amino acids long. In DNA, the CDR3 is TGTGCCAGCAGCTTATATCGTGGCGGGGGGGGGGGCGGTGAGCAGTTCTTC. Protein: CASSLYRGGGGGGEQFF.

This clonotype was counted many times. The V call is TRBV6-1, the J call TRBJ2-3; D is uncertain. Deletions cut 2 bases from V and 2 bases from J, with 5 bases between. The CDR3 sequence is 13 residues long. Germline loops: CDR1 MNHNS, CDR2 SASEGT. This chain's CDR3 is CASSESLTDTQYF. For the CDR3, the DNA is TGTGCCAGCAGTGAAAGCCTCACAGATACGCAGTATTTT.

The rearrangement links TRBV20-1 to TRBJ2-1; TRBD2 aligns across 10 bases. Germline CDR1 DFQATT, CDR2 SNEGSKA (reference sequence). Unmatched junction bases numbered 9, after V lost 1 base and J lost 9 bases. CDR3 size: 15 residues. The CDR3 region is CSARGLAGAFGEQFF. The CDR3 DNA follows: TGCAGTGCTAGAGGGCTAGCGGGAGCCTTTGGTGAGCAGTTCTTC.

This clonotype was seen a few times. The genes are TRBV10-3 and TRBJ1-1; no firm D call. This CDR3 is built from 12 residues. Per germline, CDR1 ENHRY and CDR2 SYGVKD. V lost 10 bases to trimming and J lost 2 bases, with 11 bases between them. The CDR3: CARVVPNTEAFF. CDR3 in DNA: TGTGCCAGAGTGGTGCCAAACACTGAAGCTTTCTTT.

The chain joins TRBV7-9 to TRBJ2-1, with TRBD2 matching 8 bases. J lost 2 bases, V lost 5 bases, and 5 bases had no gene match. CDR1 is SEHNR, CDR2 FQNEAQ, per germline (reference sequence). This CDR3 has 15 residues. In DNA form, the CDR3 reads TGTGCCAGCAGCCAAAGCGGGAGTACCTACAATGAGCAGTTCTTC. As protein: CASSQSGSTYNEQFF. Full variable domain (missing parts from reference TRBV7-9 and TRBJ2-1): DTGVSQNPRHKITKRGQNVTFRCDPISEHNRLYWYRQTLGQGPEFLTYFQNEAQLEKSRLLSDRFSAERPKGSFSTLEIQRTEQGDSAMYLCASSQSGSTYNEQFFGPGTRLTVL.

This clonotype has ten or more counts. The chain combines TRBV11-1 with TRBJ1-6, with 9 bases that match TRBD1. Trimming at V came to 3 bases and at J to 7 bases, leaving 1 base not matched to a gene. Germline loops: CDR1 SGHAT, CDR2 FQDESV (reference sequence). The CDR3 contains 14 residues. The CDR3 loop reads CASSFGTGNSPLHF. The CDR3 nucleotides are TGTGCCAGCAGCTTCGGGACAGGGAATTCACCCCTCCACTTT.

The chain uses TRBV6-1 and TRBJ2-1; possibly TRBD1 or TRBD2 for D (5 bases each). The germline V gene encodes CDR1 MNHNS and CDR2 SASEGT. The length of the CDR3 is 15 residues. V was pared by 6 bases and J by 1 base, with 13 bases between. The CDR3: CASREWGKSYNEQFF. Here the CDR3 DNA reads TGTGCCAGCAGGGAATGGGGGAAGTCCTACAATGAGCAGTTCTTC.

This clonotype has a count of ten or more. The CDR3 spells CASSLGDRFQETQYF. DNA of the CDR3: TGTGCCAGCAGCTTGGGGGACAGGTTCCAAGAGACCCAGTACTTC. The rearrangement links TRBV7-9 to TRBJ2-5, with 8 bases fitting TRBD1. From germline, CDR1 is SEHNR and CDR2 FQNEAQ (reference sequence). CDR3 size: 15 residues. The trim removed 3 bases at V and 1 base at J, leaving 4 bases unmatched.

In this sample, this clonotype turned up once. One end of the junction is discordant with germline, which a read error may explain. The chain is built from TRBV7-6 and TRBJ2-7; possible D gene TRBD1, 5 bases. CDR3 size: 12 residues. Germline V gene data show CDR1 as SGHVS and CDR2 as FNYEAQ. DNA for the CDR3: TGTGCCAGCAGCCTGGACACCGACGACCAGTACTTC. Its protein is CASSLDTDDQYF.

This clonotype was observed at least ten times. The chain carries TRBV7-2 and TRBJ2-5, with 8 bases lining up with TRBD2. V gave up 2 bases and J gave up 4 bases; unmatched junction bases: 9. CDR1 SGHTA and CDR2 FQGNSA come from the germline V gene. The CDR3 is 16 amino acids. CDR3 nucleotides: TGTGCCAGCAGCTTACCTCAACTAGCGGCAACAGAGACCCAGTACTTC. It yields the protein CASSLPQLAATETQYF.

The chain uses TRBV18 and TRBJ2-7, with D possibly matching TRBD2 (5 bases). This CDR3 is built from 15 residues. Trimming removed 3 bases at V and 1 base at J, with 13 bases between. Germline V gene data show CDR1 as KGHSH and CDR2 as LQKENI. CDR3 region: CASSPPSGYSYEQYF. CDR3 in DNA: TGTGCCAGCTCACCCCCCTCGGGGTATTCCTACGAGCAGTACTTC.

The chain links TRBV11-2 to TRBJ2-3; 9 positions agree with TRBD2. The CDR3 has 16 residues. The V gene's germline CDR1 is SGHAT and CDR2 FQNNGV. Losses at the gene ends were 4 bases for V and 3 bases for J; bases not matched to a gene: 8. CDR3 residues: CASSSYRREGTDTQYF. For the CDR3, the DNA is TGTGCCAGCAGCTCCTACCGGCGGGAGGGGACAGATACGCAGTATTTT.

The chain uses TRBV27 and TRBJ1-6; TRBD1 is a possible D gene (5 bases). The CDR3 is 15 amino acids. Germline-derived CDR1 and CDR2 are MNHEY and SMNVEV (reference sequence). The V gene lost 4 bases and the J gene lost 9 bases, with 16 bases spanning the gap. This CDR3 is CASSYGTGFSSPLHF. The DNA of the CDR3 is TGTGCCAGCAGTTACGGGACGGGGTTTAGTTCACCCCTCCACTTT.

The gene calls are TRBV20-1 and TRBJ2-3; the D gene is possibly TRBD2 (7 bases). The CDR3 has 15 amino acids. Trimming removed 4 bases at V and 2 bases at J, with 16 bases between. Germline-derived CDR1 and CDR2 are DFQATT and SNEGSKA (reference sequence). CDR3 sequence reads: CSATRAGASTDTQYF. As DNA, the CDR3 is TGCAGTGCTACCAGGGCGGGGGCCTCCACAGATACGCAGTATTTT.

V is TRBV7-2 and J is TRBJ2-3, with D uncertain. The CDR3 is 11 residues long. V lost 6 bases to trimming and J lost 10 bases, with 11 bases between them. From germline, CDR1 is SGHTA and CDR2 FQGNSA. The CDR3 nucleotides read TGTGCCAGCAGTGAACTCGGATCGCAGTATTTT. Protein: CASSELGSQYF.